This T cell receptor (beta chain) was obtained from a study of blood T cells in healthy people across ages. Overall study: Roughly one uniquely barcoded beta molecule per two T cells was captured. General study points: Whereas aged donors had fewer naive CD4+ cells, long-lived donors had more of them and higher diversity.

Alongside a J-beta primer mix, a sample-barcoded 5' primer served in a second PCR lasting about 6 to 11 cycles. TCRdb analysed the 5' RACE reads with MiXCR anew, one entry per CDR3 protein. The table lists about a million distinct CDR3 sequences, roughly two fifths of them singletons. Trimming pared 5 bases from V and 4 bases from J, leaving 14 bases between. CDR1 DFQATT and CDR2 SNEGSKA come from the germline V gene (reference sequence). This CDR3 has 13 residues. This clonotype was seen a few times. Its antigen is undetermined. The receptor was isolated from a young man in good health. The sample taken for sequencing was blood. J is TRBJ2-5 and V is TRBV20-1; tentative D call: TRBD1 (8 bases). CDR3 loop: CSAGQGGRETQYF. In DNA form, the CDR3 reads TGCAGTGCTGGACAGGGCGGGAGAGAGACCCAGTACTTC.